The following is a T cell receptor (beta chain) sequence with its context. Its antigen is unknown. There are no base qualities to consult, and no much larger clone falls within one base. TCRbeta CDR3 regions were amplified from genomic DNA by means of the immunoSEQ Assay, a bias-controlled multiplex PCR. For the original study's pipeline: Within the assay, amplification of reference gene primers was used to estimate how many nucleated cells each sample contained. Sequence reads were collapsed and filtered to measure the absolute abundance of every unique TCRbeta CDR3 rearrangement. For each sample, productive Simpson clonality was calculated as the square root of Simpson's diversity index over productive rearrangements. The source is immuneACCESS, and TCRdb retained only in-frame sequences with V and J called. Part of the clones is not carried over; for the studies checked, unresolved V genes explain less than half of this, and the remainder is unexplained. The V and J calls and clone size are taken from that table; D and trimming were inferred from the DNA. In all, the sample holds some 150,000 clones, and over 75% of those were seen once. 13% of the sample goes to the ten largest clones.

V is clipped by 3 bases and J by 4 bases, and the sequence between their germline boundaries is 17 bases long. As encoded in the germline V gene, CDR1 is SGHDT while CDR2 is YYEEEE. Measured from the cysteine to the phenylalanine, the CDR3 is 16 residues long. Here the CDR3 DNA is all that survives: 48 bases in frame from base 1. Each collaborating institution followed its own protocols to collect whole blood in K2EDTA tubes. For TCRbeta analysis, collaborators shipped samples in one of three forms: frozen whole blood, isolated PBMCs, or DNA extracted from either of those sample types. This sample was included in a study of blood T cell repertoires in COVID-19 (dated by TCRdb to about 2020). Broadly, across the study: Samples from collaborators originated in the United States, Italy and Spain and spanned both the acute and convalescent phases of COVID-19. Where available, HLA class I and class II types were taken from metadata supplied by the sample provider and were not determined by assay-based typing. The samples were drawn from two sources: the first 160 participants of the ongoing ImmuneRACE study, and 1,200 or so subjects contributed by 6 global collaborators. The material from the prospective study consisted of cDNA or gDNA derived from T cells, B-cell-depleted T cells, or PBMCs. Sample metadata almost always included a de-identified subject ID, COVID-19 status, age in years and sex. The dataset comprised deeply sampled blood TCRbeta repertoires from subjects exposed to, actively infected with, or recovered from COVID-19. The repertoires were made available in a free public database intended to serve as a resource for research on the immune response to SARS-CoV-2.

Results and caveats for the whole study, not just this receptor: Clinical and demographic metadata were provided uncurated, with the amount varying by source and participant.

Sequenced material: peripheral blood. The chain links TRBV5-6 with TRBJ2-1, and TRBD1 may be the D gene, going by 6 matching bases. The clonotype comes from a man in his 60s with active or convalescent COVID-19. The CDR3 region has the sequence CASSSLSGDDYNEQFF. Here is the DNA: TGTGCCAGCAGCTCATTATCAGGGGATGATTACAATGAGCAGTTCTTC.